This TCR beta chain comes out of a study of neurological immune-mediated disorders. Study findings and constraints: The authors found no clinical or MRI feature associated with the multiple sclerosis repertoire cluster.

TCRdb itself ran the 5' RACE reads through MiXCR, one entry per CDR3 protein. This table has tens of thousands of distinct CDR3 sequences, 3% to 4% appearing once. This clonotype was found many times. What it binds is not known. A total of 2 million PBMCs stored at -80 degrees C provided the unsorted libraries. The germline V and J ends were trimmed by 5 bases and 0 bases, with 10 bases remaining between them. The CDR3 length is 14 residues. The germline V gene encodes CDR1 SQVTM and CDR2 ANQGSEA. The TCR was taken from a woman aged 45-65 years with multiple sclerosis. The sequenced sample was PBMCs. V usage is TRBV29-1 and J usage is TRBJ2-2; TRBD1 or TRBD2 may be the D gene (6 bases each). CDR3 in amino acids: CSVRGTSNTGELFF. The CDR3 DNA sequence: TGCAGCGTTCGGGGGACATCGAACACCGGGGAGCTGTTTTTT.